Below are 20 T cell receptor beta chains sequenced from a single sample in a study of shared T cell receptors in the human thymus. The table came from immunoSEQ multiplex PCR; TCRdb's copy has only in-frame clones and leaves some out. The sample lists about 710,000 clones; about 89% were seen once. These data also featured in a second study, about human thymus T cells.

What was sequenced was thymocytes. The receptors here all came from a boy under three years old with a congenital heart defect.

The chain employs TRBV18 and TRBJ2-1; D perhaps matches TRBD1 (6 bases). CDR3 length: 15 residues. The V end was cut by 8 bases, the J end by 6 bases, with 20 bases between. Germline values: CDR1 KGHSH, CDR2 LQKENI. The CDR3 DNA reads as TGTGCCAGCACACGAACCCAGGGACACTCCAATGAGCAGTTCTTC. This encodes CASTRTQGHSNEQFF.

This clone was seen a few times. The chain recombines TRBV7-2 with TRBJ2-2; TRBD1 aligns across 10 bases. V lost 3 bases and J lost 4; bases outside the gene matches: 5. The CDR3 extends over 16 amino acids. Germline CDR1 SGHTA, CDR2 FQGNSA. The CDR3 region is CASSFSRDRGTGELFF. DNA of the CDR3: TGTGCCAGCAGCTTCTCCCGGGACAGGGGCACCGGGGAGCTGTTTTTT.

The chain employs TRBV4-3 and TRBJ2-1; 8 bases are a match to TRBD1. Germline V CDR1 and CDR2: LGHNA, YSLEER. This CDR3 has 19 amino acids. V lost 1 base, J lost 0 bases, and 11 bases stayed unmatched. The CDR3, as DNA: TGCGCCAGCAGCCAAGTTCAGACAGGGGCCGAGTCCTCCTACAATGAGCAGTTCTTC. Translating gives CASSQVQTGAESSYNEQFF.

The chain couples TRBV4-3 to TRBJ2-1; TRBD2 agrees at 8 bases. CDR3 length: 19 residues. V trimming: 4 bases; J trimming: 4 bases; junction bases outside the gene matches: 18. From germline, CDR1 is LGHNA and CDR2 YSLEER. The CDR3 DNA reads as TGCGCCAGCAGCCCTGCCGGGACTAGGGGTTCGCGGGAATACAATGAGCAGTTCTTC. It codes for CASSPAGTRGSREYNEQFF.

The V gene is TRBV7-9, the J gene TRBJ2-5; no firm D call. The germline gives CDR1 SEHNR, CDR2 FQNEAQ (reference sequence). This CDR3 comprises 14 residues. Trimming left V 1 base short and J 3 bases short, with 9 bases between. The CDR3 spells CASSLVPNKETQYF. The CDR3 DNA sequence: TGTGCCAGCAGCTTAGTACCTAATAAAGAGACCCAGTACTTC.

The chain is built from TRBV15 and TRBJ1-5, with 8 bases aligning to TRBD1. From germline, CDR1 is LNHNV and CDR2 YYDKDF (reference sequence). The ends lost 3 bases at V and 0 bases at J; junction bases unmatched: 4. The CDR3 has 16 residues. The CDR3 protein is CATSRTGDSSNQPQHF. CDR3 in DNA: TGTGCCACCAGCAGGACAGGGGACTCTAGCAATCAGCCCCAGCATTTT.

This clone appeared once. The chain combines TRBV5-7 with TRBJ2-7, with 8 bases aligning to TRBD2. TRBV5-7 falls under the ORF class, with uncertain function. Trimming took 8 bases from V and 3 from J; bases not matched to a gene: 7. This CDR3 comprises 13 residues. The CDR3 DNA is TGTGCCAGTCCGGGACTAGGATTCTACGAGCAGTACTTC. It codes for CASPGLGFYEQYF.

The J gene is TRBJ1-4, the V gene TRBV23-1; possible D gene TRBD1, 6 bases. TRBV23-1 is assigned to the ORF class and has an uncertain function. With 3 bases removed from V and 3 bases from J, the gap between germline ends came to 17 bases. This CDR3 region has 17 residues. CDR3 sequence reads: CASSQRLADSPNEKLFF. The CDR3 nucleotides read TGCGCCAGCAGTCAGAGATTGGCGGACAGTCCTAATGAAAAACTGTTTTTT.

The chain recombines TRBV6-5 with TRBJ2-1; TRBD1 agrees at 9 bases. V gave up 2 bases and J gave up 10 bases; unmatched junction bases: 6. This CDR3 spans 14 amino acids. The germline CDR1 and CDR2 sequences are MNHEY and SVGAGI. DNA of the CDR3: TGTGCCAGCAGTTACGTACAGGGGGCAAAGGAGCAGTTCTTC. Its translation: CASSYVQGAKEQFF.

The chain uses TRBV7-2 and TRBJ2-2; tentative D call: TRBD1 (7 bases). Trimming removed 5 bases at V and 8 bases at J, with 12 bases between. The CDR3 loop spans 13 amino acids. Germline lookup yields CDR1 SGHTA and CDR2 FQGNSA. The CDR3 region is CASSPQGTGELFF. The CDR3 nucleotides read TGTGCCAGCAGCCCACAGGGGACTGGGGAGCTGTTTTTT.

This rearrangement joins TRBV5-6 to TRBJ1-2, with a tentative D call TRBD1 (6 bases). Germline CDR1 reads SGHDT; CDR2 reads YYEEEE. The V and J ends lost 0 bases and 4 bases respectively, with 16 bases between them. This CDR3 has 16 residues. The CDR3 sequence is CASSLGLLGGAYGYTF. In nucleotides, the CDR3 is TGTGCCAGCAGCTTGGGGCTTCTTGGGGGGGCCTATGGCTACACCTTC.

A few counts support this clone. The V call is TRBV19, the J call TRBJ2-2, with 7 bases that match TRBD2. The CDR3 runs 15 residues. J was trimmed by 1 base and V by 6 bases; bases with no gene match: 5. CDR1 and CDR2 from the germline V gene are LNHDA and SQIVND (reference sequence). This chain's CDR3 is CASRPSSGNTGELFF. The DNA of the CDR3 is TGTGCCAGTAGACCTTCTAGCGGGAACACCGGGGAGCTGTTTTTT. The full variable domain, its missing parts supplied by reference TRBV19 and TRBJ2-2, is DGGITQSPKYLFRKEGQNVTLSCEQNLNHDAMYWYRQDPGQGLRLIYYSQIVNDFQKGDIAEGYSVSREKKESFPLTVTSAQKNPTAFYLCASRPSSGNTGELFFGEGSRLTVL.

The chain is built from TRBV27 and TRBJ1-2, with 12 bases fitting TRBD1. V shed 6 bases, J shed 4 bases, and the junction held 6 bases outside the gene matches. This CDR3 spans 15 amino acids. CDR1 and CDR2 from the germline V gene are MNHEY and SMNVEV (reference sequence). CDR3 DNA sequence: TGTGCCAGCAGACCCGGGACAGGGGGCTTCTATGGCTACACCTTC. This codes for CASRPGTGGFYGYTF.

V usage is TRBV9 and J usage is TRBJ2-3, with 8 positions matching TRBD1. Losses at the gene ends were 0 bases for V and 6 bases for J; bases not matched to a gene: 9. The CDR3 consists of 16 residues. From germline, CDR1 is SGDLS and CDR2 YYNGEE. The CDR3 DNA is TGTGCCAGCAGCGTAGTTGGCGGGACAGGTTACGATACGCAGTATTTT. This codes for CASSVVGGTGYDTQYF.

The J gene is TRBJ2-1, the V gene TRBV19; 7 bases fit TRBD2. This CDR3 contains 14 residues. The V segment lost 5 bases and the J segment 10 bases; nucleotides outside the gene matches: 11. CDR1 is LNHDA and CDR2 is SQIVND in the germline V gene (reference sequence). The CDR3 sequence: CASSSRQPSGEQFF. In DNA, the CDR3 is TGTGCCAGTAGTTCCCGTCAACCTAGCGGAGAGCAGTTCTTC.

This chain joins TRBV7-2 and TRBJ2-5; 12 positions match TRBD2. Germline assignment: CDR1 SGHTA and CDR2 FQGNSA. The CDR3 totals 16 residues. The V segment lost 5 bases and the J segment 5 bases; nucleotides outside the gene matches: 9. The CDR3 sequence: CASSPNRLAGVETQYF. As DNA, the CDR3 is TGTGCCAGCAGCCCAAACCGACTAGCGGGAGTGGAGACCCAGTACTTC.

The CDR3 nucleotides are TGTGCCAGCAGCAATGGGCCAGTCAATCAAGAAAAACTGTTTTTT. This codes for CASSNGPVNQEKLFF. J is TRBJ1-4 and V is TRBV11-1, with D unclear. There are 15 residues in the CDR3. Germline lookup yields CDR1 SGHAT and CDR2 FQDESV (reference sequence). Trimming left V 5 bases short and J 8 bases short, with 18 bases between. The whole variable domain, remainder taken from reference TRBV11-1 and TRBJ1-4, is EAEVAQSPRYKITEKSQAVAFWCDPISGHATLYWYRQILGQGPELLVQFQDESVVDDSQLPKDRFSAERLKGVDSTLKIQPAELGDSAMYLCASSNGPVNQEKLFFGSGTQLSVL.

V is TRBV7-2 and J is TRBJ2-7, with TRBD2 matching 8 bases. J gave up 5 bases and V 5 bases, and 11 bases lay outside the gene matches. Germline lookup yields CDR1 SGHTA and CDR2 FQGNSA. CDR3 length: 15 amino acids. In DNA, the CDR3 is TGTGCCAGCAGCCCGGGCAGCGGGAGAACCCACGAGCAGTACTTC. Its translation: CASSPGSGRTHEQYF.

The chain uses TRBV14 and TRBJ2-7, with 10 nucleotides matching TRBD1. V trimming: 4 bases; J trimming: 2 bases; junction bases outside the gene matches: 5. The CDR3 contains 15 residues. Germline CDR1 is SGHDN and CDR2 is FVKESK. Written as DNA, the CDR3 is TGTGCCAGCAGCCCAGCGGGACAGGGGACCTACGAGCAGTACTTC. Amino acids: CASSPAGQGTYEQYF. Full variable domain (outside the CDR3, taken from reference TRBV14 and TRBJ2-7): EAGVTQFPSHSVIEKGQTVTLRCDPISGHDNLYWYRRVMGKEIKFLLHFVKESKQDESGMPNNRFLAERTGGTYSTLKVQPAELEDSGVYFCASSPAGQGTYEQYFGPGTRLTVT.

The gene calls are TRBV7-2 and TRBJ2-6, with 7 bases lining up with TRBD2. The CDR3 spans 17 residues. J was trimmed by 1 base and V by 0 bases; bases with no gene match: 3. Per germline, CDR1 SGHTA and CDR2 FQGNSA. CDR3 amino acids: CASSLAGGGSGANVLTF. The CDR3 DNA is TGTGCCAGCAGCTTAGCCGGCGGGGGTTCTGGGGCCAACGTCCTGACTTTC. The entire variable domain, with the rest obtained from reference TRBV7-2 and TRBJ2-6, is as follows: GAGVSQSPSNKVTEKGKDVELRCDPISGHTALYWYRQSLGQGLEFLIYFQGNSAPDKSGLPSDRFSAERTGGSVSTLTIQRTQQEDSAVYLCASSLAGGGSGANVLTFGAGSRLTVL.